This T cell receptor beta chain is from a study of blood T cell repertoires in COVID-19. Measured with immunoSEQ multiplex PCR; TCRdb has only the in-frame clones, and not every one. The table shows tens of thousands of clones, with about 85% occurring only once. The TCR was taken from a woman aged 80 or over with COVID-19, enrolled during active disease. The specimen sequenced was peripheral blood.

CDR3 in DNA: TGCGCCAGCAGCTCGATGGAGGGGGCGACTGAGGAGCAGTACTTC. Its translation is CASSSMEGATEEQYF. V usage is TRBV5-1 and J usage is TRBJ2-7; a weak D match, TRBD1 (7 bases). Germline V gives CDR1 SGHRS, CDR2 YFSETQ. V shed 3 bases and J shed 7 bases, with 20 bases lying between them. This CDR3 is built from 15 residues.